Many counts were recorded for the clone carrying this T cell receptor beta chain. The sample comes from a study of T cells in Graves' hyperthyroidism and ophthalmopathy. Researchers amplified the TCR beta CDR3 regions from RNA transcripts. During a first-round RT-PCR of the TCR CDR3, the HTBI primer set was used. TCRdb called the multiplex PCR reads again in MiXCR, with one record for every CDR3 protein. The sample records almost 600,000 distinct CDR3 sequences, around 45% being singletons. This CDR3 has 15 residues. From germline, CDR1 is SGHTA and CDR2 FQGNSA. Trimming cost V 3 bases and J 2 bases, with 14 bases left between them.

Source material: peripheral blood or thyroid tissue (not recorded which). The origin of this receptor is a woman aged 18-35 years with Graves' hyperthyroidism. The chain has TRBV7-2 and TRBJ2-7; D is perhaps TRBD1 (5 bases). As DNA, the CDR3 is TGTGCCAGCAGCTTTAGGCTGGACACCGCCTACGAGCAGTACTTC. This gives the protein CASSFRLDTAYEQYF.